The sequence of this T cell receptor beta chain was determined in a study of OX40 agonist ivuxolimab in advanced cancers. Study-level results: Partly responding patients at 0.1-3.0 mg/kg showed some of the smallest clonal expansion.

On this clone itself: Its specificity is not known.

The germline gives CDR1 MNHNY, CDR2 SVGAGI (reference sequence). This CDR3 is built from 15 residues. Trimming removed 2 bases from V and 0 bases from J, with 8 bases in between. Repertoires were generated with immunoSEQ multiplex PCR, while TCRdb's copy carries only in-frame clones and drops some. The repertoire holds tens of thousands of clones, around 91% seen once, with about 20% in the top ten. Sample: CD4+ or CD8+ T cells sorted from blood, taken in a trial of the OX40 agonist ivuxolimab. The rearrangement joins TRBV6-6 to TRBJ2-1, with D hard to call. The TCR sequence derives from an adult with an advanced solid tumor such as melanoma, head and neck, liver or kidney cancer. CDR3 sequence reads: CASSYDGSSYNEQFF. Written as DNA, the CDR3 is TGTGCCAGCAGTTACGACGGAAGCTCCTACAATGAGCAGTTCTTC.